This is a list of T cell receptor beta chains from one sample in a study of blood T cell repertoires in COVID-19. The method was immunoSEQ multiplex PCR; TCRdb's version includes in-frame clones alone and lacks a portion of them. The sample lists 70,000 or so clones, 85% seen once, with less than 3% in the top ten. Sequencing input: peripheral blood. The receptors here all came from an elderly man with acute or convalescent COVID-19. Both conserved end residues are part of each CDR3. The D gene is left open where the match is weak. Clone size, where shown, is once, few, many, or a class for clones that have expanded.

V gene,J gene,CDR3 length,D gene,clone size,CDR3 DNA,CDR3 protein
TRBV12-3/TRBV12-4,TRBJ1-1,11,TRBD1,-,TGTGCCAGCAGTTGGACAGGGAGGGCTTTCTTT,CASSWTGRAFF
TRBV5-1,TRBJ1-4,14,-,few,TGCGCCAGCAGGTTTTTTGGATGGCGGGAAAAACTGTTTTTT,CASRFFGWREKLFF
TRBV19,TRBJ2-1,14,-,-,TGTGCCAGTAGTCAAGGGACACTGCGGAATGAGCAGTTCTTC,CASSQGTLRNEQFF
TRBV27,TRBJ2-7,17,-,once,TGTGCCAGCAGTTTAATGGCTAGCGGAGGGGGTTCCTACGAGCAGTACTTC,CASSLMASGGGSYEQYF
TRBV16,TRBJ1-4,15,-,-,TGTGCCAGCAGCCAATCGGCTGGGGCAGGGGAAAAACTGTTTTTT,CASSQSAGAGEKLFF
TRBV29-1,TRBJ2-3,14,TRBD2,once,TGCAGCGTTCCGGGACTAGGATTCACAGATACGCAGTATTTT,CSVPGLGFTDTQYF
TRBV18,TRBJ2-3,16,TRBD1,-,TGTGCCAGCTCACCATGGGGACAGGGGTACACAGATACGCAGTATTTT,CASSPWGQGYTDTQYF
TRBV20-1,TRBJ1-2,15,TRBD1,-,TGCAGTGCTAGTACAGGGGGCAAAGAAACCTATGGCTACACCTTC,CSASTGGKETYGYTF
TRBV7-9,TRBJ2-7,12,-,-,TGTGCCAGCAGCTTAGACTACCACGAGCAGTACTTC,CASSLDYHEQYF
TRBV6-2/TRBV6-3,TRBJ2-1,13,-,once,TGTGCCAGCAGTTGGGGCTCGCCGAGGGAGCAGTTCTTC,CASSWGSPREQFF
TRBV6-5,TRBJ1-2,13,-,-,TGTGCCAGCAGTTACAGGGGAAAGAGTGGCTACACCTTC,CASSYRGKSGYTF
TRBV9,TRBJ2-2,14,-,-,TGTGCCAGCAGCTCTAGCGTTAGAAGCGGGGAGCTGTTTTTT,CASSSSVRSGELFF
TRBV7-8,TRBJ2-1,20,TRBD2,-,TGTGCCAGCAGCTACGATCGTGGACTAGCGGGAGAGAGCTCCTACAATGAGCAGTTCTTC,CASSYDRGLAGESSYNEQFF
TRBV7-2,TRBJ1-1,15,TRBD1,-,TGTGCCAGCAGCATCCAGACAGGGGTAAACACTGAAGCTTTCTTT,CASSIQTGVNTEAFF